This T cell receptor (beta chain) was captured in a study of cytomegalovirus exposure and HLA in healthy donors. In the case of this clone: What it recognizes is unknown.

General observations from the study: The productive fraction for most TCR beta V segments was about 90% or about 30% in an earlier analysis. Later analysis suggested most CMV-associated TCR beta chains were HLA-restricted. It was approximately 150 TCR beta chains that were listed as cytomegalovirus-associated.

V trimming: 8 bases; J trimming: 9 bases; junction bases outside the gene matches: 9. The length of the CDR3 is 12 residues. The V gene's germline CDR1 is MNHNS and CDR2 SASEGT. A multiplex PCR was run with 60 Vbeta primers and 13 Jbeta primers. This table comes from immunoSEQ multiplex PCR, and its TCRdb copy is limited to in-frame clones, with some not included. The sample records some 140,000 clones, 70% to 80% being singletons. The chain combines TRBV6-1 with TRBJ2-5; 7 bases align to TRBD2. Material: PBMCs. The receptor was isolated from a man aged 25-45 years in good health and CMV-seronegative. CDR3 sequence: CASPGGLGSQYF. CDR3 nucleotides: TGTGCCAGCCCGGGAGGATTGGGCTCCCAGTACTTC.